These 28 T cell receptor beta chains originate from one sample sequenced in a study of cytomegalovirus exposure and HLA in healthy donors (dated by TCRdb to the late 2010s). Library preparation used the immunoSEQ multiplex PCR assay. For the multiplex PCR, a mixture combining 60 forward primers for TCR Vbeta segments and 13 reverse primers for TCR Jbeta segments was used. TCRdb limited this immuneACCESS table to in-frame rearrangements with V and J called. A share of clones is missing; checked studies link under half to unresolved V genes, and the rest is unexplained. This sample gives about 170,000 clones in total; roughly 72% of them show up just once. Of the sample, roughly 2.1% falls within the top ten clones. Specimen: PBMCs. These receptors came from a woman aged 25 to 39 in good health and CMV-seropositive.

J is TRBJ2-2 and V is TRBV12-5; D uncertain. This CDR3 is built from 12 residues. CDR1 is LGHNT and CDR2 is FRNRAP in the germline V gene. Trimming removed 2 bases from V and 5 bases from J, with 3 bases in between. The DNA of the CDR3 is TGTGCTAGTGGTTTGCTTACCGGGGAGCTGTTTTTT. The encoded protein is CASGLLTGELFF.

The chain uses TRBV14 and TRBJ1-2; maybe TRBD1 (5 bases). This CDR3 region has 14 residues. CDR1 is SGHDN and CDR2 is FVKESK in the germline V gene. V was shortened by 0 bases and J by 5 bases, with 10 bases between the two germline ends. The CDR3 sequence: CASSQDHQGYGYTF. CDR3 nucleotide sequence: TGTGCCAGCAGCCAAGATCATCAGGGTTATGGCTACACCTTC. The full variable domain, with the rest looked up from reference TRBV14 and TRBJ1-2, is EAGVTQFPSHSVIEKGQTVTLRCDPISGHDNLYWYRRVMGKEIKFLLHFVKESKQDESGMPNNRFLAERTGGTYSTLKVQPAELEDSGVYFCASSQDHQGYGYTFGSGTRLTVV.

The V and J genes are TRBV28 and TRBJ2-5, with D possibly matching TRBD1 (7 bases). With the DNA end fitting TRBJ2-7 better, the J assignment may be wrong. CDR3 size: 16 residues. Germline CDR1 reads MDHEN; CDR2 reads SYDVKM. The CDR3 DNA is TGTGCCAGCAGTTCGGTACGTGCGGGACAGACCTACGAGCAGTACTTC. Amino acids: CASSSVRAGQTYEQYF.

The chain has TRBV5-1 and TRBJ1-4; 7 nucleotides line up with TRBD1. Germline V gene data show CDR1 as SGHRS and CDR2 as YFSETQ. Trimming at V came to 4 bases and at J to 7 bases, leaving 13 bases not matched to a gene. The CDR3 consists of 16 residues. In DNA, the CDR3 is TGCGCCAGCAGCCCCCTCGGGAGGGGGCAGAGTGAAAAACTGTTTTTT. Protein product: CASSPLGRGQSEKLFF. Using reference TRBV5-1 and TRBJ1-4 for the parts outside the CDR3, the full variable domain is KAGVTQTPRYLIKTRGQQVTLSCSPISGHRSVSWYQQTPGQGLQFLFEYFSETQRNKGNFPGRFSGRQFSNSRSEMNVSTLELGDSALYLCASSPLGRGQSEKLFFGSGTQLSVL.

J is TRBJ1-5 and V is TRBV28; 7 bases match TRBD1. This CDR3 is built from 13 residues. Trimming cost V 7 bases and J 5 bases; bases outside gene matches: 5. Germline CDR1 MDHEN, CDR2 SYDVKM. The CDR3 region has the DNA TGTGCCAGCATCCGAGACAGGGATCAGCCCCAGCATTTT. Encoded protein: CASIRDRDQPQHF.

The chain has TRBV20-1 and TRBJ1-2; maybe TRBD1 (5 bases). CDR3 size: 11 residues. Germline loops: CDR1 DFQATT, CDR2 SNEGSKA (reference sequence). Trimming pared 8 bases from V and 8 bases from J, leaving 15 bases between. The CDR3 is CSPLRGEGYTF. As DNA, the CDR3 is TGCAGTCCGTTGCGGGGGGAAGGCTACACCTTC.

The chain joins TRBV27 to TRBJ2-7; 7 positions agree with TRBD1. Germline CDR1 and CDR2: MNHEY and SMNVEV (reference sequence). The V segment lost 5 bases and the J segment 2 bases; nucleotides outside the gene matches: 9. This CDR3 has 15 residues. The CDR3 DNA is TGTGCCAGCAGTCCACACAGGGGATCCCCCTACGAGCAGTACTTC. Encoded protein: CASSPHRGSPYEQYF.

The chain employs TRBV9 and TRBJ1-2, with 9 nucleotides matching TRBD1. The ends lost 0 bases at V and 7 bases at J; junction bases unmatched: 7. The CDR3 loop spans 15 amino acids. Germline V lookup: CDR1 SGDLS, CDR2 YYNGEE. DNA for the CDR3: TGTGCCAGCAGCGTAGATGCGGGACAGGGCTTTGGCTACACCTTC. Translating it yields CASSVDAGQGFGYTF.

The V gene is TRBV30, the J gene TRBJ1-6; D is undetermined. Trimming stripped 2 bases from V and 8 bases from J, with 13 bases between. Per germline, CDR1 GTSNPN and CDR2 SVGIG (reference sequence). The CDR3 is 14 amino acids. CDR3: CAWSPIGGHSPLHF. The DNA for the CDR3 is TGTGCCTGGAGTCCGATAGGAGGTCATTCACCCCTCCACTTT.

The CDR3 loop is CASSPPLRFSYEQYF. CDR3 DNA sequence: TGTGCCAGCAGTCCCCCCCTGCGGTTCTCCTACGAGCAGTACTTC. This sequence joins TRBV2 and TRBJ2-7, with D unresolved. Germline CDR1 reads SNHLY; CDR2 reads FYNNEI. The CDR3 length is 15 residues. Trimming cost V 5 bases and J 0 bases, with 14 bases left between them. Full variable domain (rest looked up from reference TRBV2 and TRBJ2-7): EPEVTQTPSHQVTQMGQEVILRCVPISNHLYFYWYRQILGQKVEFLVSFYNNEISEKSEIFDDQFSVERPDGSNFTLKIRSTKLEDSAMYFCASSPPLRFSYEQYFGPGTRLTVT.

V is TRBV28 and J is TRBJ1-2; unclear D gene. Germline V gene lookup returns CDR1 MDHEN and CDR2 SYDVKM. Trimming took off 8 bases at V and 2 bases at J, with 12 bases between the two ends. The CDR3 covers 13 residues. The CDR3 nucleotides read TGTGCCAGCCGGGAGCTAAGGAACTATGGCTACACCTTC. Translated, it gives CASRELRNYGYTF.

In DNA, the CDR3 is TGTGCCAGCAGCCTGGACAGAAAAGCTAACTATGGCTACACCTTC. It translates to CASSLDRKANYGYTF. The rearrangement joins TRBV5-6 to TRBJ1-2, with D possibly TRBD1 on 6 matching bases. Per the germline V gene, CDR1 is SGHDT and CDR2 is YYEEEE. The length of the CDR3 is 15 residues. V was shortened by 4 bases and J by 0 bases, with 13 bases between the two germline ends.

This chain connects TRBV28 to TRBJ1-1; D not certain. The germline V gene encodes CDR1 MDHEN and CDR2 SYDVKM. The CDR3 loop spans 13 amino acids. V gave up 6 bases and J gave up 11 bases, with 19 bases separating them. The CDR3 spells CASRKALGKWAFF. The CDR3 bases are TGTGCCAGCAGAAAAGCACTCGGGAAATGGGCTTTCTTT.

Only a few counts were recorded for this clone. The chain joins TRBV4-1 to TRBJ2-7; the match to TRBD2 covers 14 bases. After removal of 5 bases from V and 4 bases from J, the junction contained 4 bases not matched to a gene. Germline loops: CDR1 MGHRA, CDR2 YSYEKL. The CDR3 is 15 amino acids. The DNA of the CDR3 is TGCGCCAGCAGCTTTGGACTAGCGGGAGGATACGAGCAGTACTTC. This translates into CASSFGLAGGYEQYF.

This CDR3 reads CAWVEGPVLHYGYTF. In DNA, the CDR3 is TGTGCCTGGGTTGAGGGCCCCGTCCTACACTATGGCTACACCTTC. J is TRBJ1-2 and V is TRBV30; D is unclear. Germline values: CDR1 GTSNPN, CDR2 SVGIG (reference sequence). V lost 5 bases to trimming and J lost 3 bases, with 19 bases between them. The CDR3 is made up of 15 amino acids.

The rearrangement links TRBV28 to TRBJ2-5; D is unclear. The CDR3 length is 11 residues. From germline, CDR1 is MDHEN and CDR2 SYDVKM. Trimming removed 5 bases at V and 5 bases at J, with 6 bases between. As DNA, the CDR3 is TGTGCCAGCAGTGCGAAGGAGACCCAGTACTTC. Amino acid sequence: CASSAKETQYF.

V gene TRBV7-9 combines with J gene TRBJ2-5; 7 bases line up with TRBD2. The CDR3 totals 17 residues. The V segment lost 5 bases and the J segment 4 bases; nucleotides outside the gene matches: 16. Germline CDR1 and CDR2: SEHNR and FQNEAQ (reference sequence). CDR3 bases: TGTGCCAGCAGCCCAGGAGGCGAGACTAGCTTGCGAGAGACCCAGTACTTC. Its protein product is CASSPGGETSLRETQYF.

This sequence joins TRBV9 and TRBJ2-1; 8 bases are shared with TRBD2. Losses at the gene ends were 0 bases for V and 9 bases for J; bases not matched to a gene: 8. This CDR3 spans 15 amino acids. Germline V lookup: CDR1 SGDLS, CDR2 YYNGEE. CDR3 amino acids: CASSVELAESSEQFF. CDR3 coding DNA: TGTGCCAGCAGCGTAGAACTAGCGGAGTCCTCTGAGCAGTTCTTC.

The chain carries TRBV6-5 and TRBJ1-2; TRBD1 might be the D (6 bases). The CDR3 is 14 amino acids. Germline V CDR1 and CDR2: MNHEY, SVGAGI. V lost 5 bases, J lost 6 bases, and 16 bases lay in between. CDR3 DNA: TGTGCCAGCAGTCAACTCAGGGGTGGCAATGGCTACACCTTC. It codes for CASSQLRGGNGYTF.

The table lists this clone with a few counts. The CDR3 DNA is TGTGCCAGCAGTTTATGGACAGGGGGCGCCGGGAACACTGAAGCTTTCTTT. Translation: CASSLWTGGAGNTEAFF. The V gene is TRBV27, the J gene TRBJ1-1; 11 nucleotides agree with TRBD1. From germline, CDR1 is MNHEY and CDR2 SMNVEV (reference sequence). This CDR3 region has 17 residues. V trimming: 1 base; J trimming: 1 base; junction bases outside the gene matches: 5.

The chain carries TRBV9 and TRBJ1-4, with D tentatively TRBD1 (5 bases). The CDR3 has 15 residues. Trimming took off 1 base at V and 4 bases at J, with 11 bases between the two ends. Per germline, CDR1 SGDLS and CDR2 YYNGEE. The CDR3 loop is CASSVSDSFNEKLFF. In DNA form, the CDR3 reads TGTGCCAGCAGCGTATCCGACAGCTTTAATGAAAAACTGTTTTTT.

This clone was recorded once. The CDR3 DNA reads TGCGCCAGCAGCTTATATTCCGGGCGGGAGGGCCGTGAGACCCAGTACTTC. It translates to CASSLYSGREGRETQYF. This chain links TRBV5-1 with TRBJ2-5, with 9 bases lining up with TRBD2. Losses at the gene ends were 2 bases for V and 5 bases for J; bases not matched to a gene: 13. The CDR3 has 17 residues. Germline loops: CDR1 SGHRS, CDR2 YFSETQ.

The chain recombines TRBV15 with TRBJ1-2, with 9 bases aligning to TRBD1. The CDR3 is made up of 12 amino acids. V shed 3 bases, J shed 8 bases, and the junction held 1 base outside the gene matches. Germline CDR1 and CDR2: LNHNV and YYDKDF (reference sequence). This CDR3 reads CATSRDRGGYTF. The CDR3, as DNA: TGTGCCACCAGCAGGGACAGGGGCGGCTACACCTTC.

This clone was seen only a few times. The chain recombines TRBV19 with TRBJ1-1; D unclear. The germline V gene encodes CDR1 LNHDA and CDR2 SQIVND (reference sequence). Trimming pared 1 base from V and 0 bases from J, leaving 3 bases between. This CDR3 has 13 amino acids. CDR3 sequence (DNA): TGTGCCAGTAGTATAGGAGTGAACACTGAAGCTTTCTTT. Residues: CASSIGVNTEAFF.

The rearrangement uses TRBV20-1 and TRBJ1-2, with no clear D. V lost 6 bases to trimming and J lost 8 bases, with 13 bases between them. The germline CDR1 and CDR2 sequences are DFQATT and SNEGSKA (reference sequence). This CDR3 spans 11 amino acids. This CDR3 is CSATRGGGYTF. The CDR3 coding sequence is TGCAGTGCAACCCGAGGAGGGGGCTACACCTTC.

This chain links TRBV7-2 with TRBJ2-7, with 12 bases aligning to TRBD1. Germline CDR1 reads SGHTA; CDR2 reads FQGNSA. This CDR3 comprises 14 residues. With V trimmed by 5 bases and J by 7 bases, 6 bases remained unmatched. The CDR3 DNA follows: TGTGCCAGCAGCCCGGGACAGGGGGCGGTGGAGCAGTACTTC. Its protein is CASSPGQGAVEQYF.

The rearrangement joins TRBV5-1 to TRBJ2-5, with D possibly matching TRBD1 (6 bases). CDR1 SGHRS and CDR2 YFSETQ come from the germline V gene. V gave up 0 bases and J gave up 1 base, with 10 bases separating them. CDR3 length equals 15 residues. CDR3 in amino acids: CASSLAGTLQETQYF. Written as DNA, the CDR3 is TGCGCCAGCAGCTTGGCCGGGACACTCCAAGAGACCCAGTACTTC. Using reference TRBV5-1 and TRBJ2-5 for the parts outside the CDR3, the full variable domain is KAGVTQTPRYLIKTRGQQVTLSCSPISGHRSVSWYQQTPGQGLQFLFEYFSETQRNKGNFPGRFSGRQFSNSRSEMNVSTLELGDSALYLCASSLAGTLQETQYFGPGTRLLVL.

With respect to this clone: This same CDR3 is encoded by further DNA sequences in the sample. This chain links TRBV6-5 with TRBJ1-2; unclear D gene. Germline V gene data show CDR1 as MNHEY and CDR2 as SVGAGI. The CDR3 spans 14 residues. Trimming cost V 0 bases and J 1 base, with 6 bases left between them. The DNA of the CDR3 is TGTGCCAGCAGTTACTCGCGGGGTAACTATGGCTACACCTTC. It translates to CASSYSRGNYGYTF.